This passage covers 16 T cell receptor beta chains from one sample sequenced in a study of response to subunit inactivated influenza vaccine. Each CDR3 protein gets one entry after TCRdb re-called the RT-PCR reads with MiXCR. Of 700,000 to 800,000 distinct CDR3 sequences listed, around a sixth were seen once; the top ten hold around 9.9%. The specimen was PBMCs from blood, collected 5 days after vaccination. The source of these receptors is a man aged 50 to 60 who received an inactivated influenza vaccine.

The chain combines TRBV5-1 with TRBJ2-3; no firm D call. From germline, CDR1 is SGHRS and CDR2 YFSETQ. V was pared by 1 base and J by 2 bases, with 11 bases between. The CDR3 consists of 15 residues. Written as DNA, the CDR3 is TGCGCCAGCAGCTTGATCGCTGTACACACAGATACGCAGTATTTT. This encodes CASSLIAVHTDTQYF.

This clonotype was observed a few times. The rearrangement joins TRBV3-1 to TRBJ2-3, with D perhaps TRBD1 or TRBD2 (6 bases each). This CDR3 contains 17 residues. With 4 bases removed from V and 4 bases from J, the gap between germline ends came to 21 bases. From germline, CDR1 is LGHDT and CDR2 YNNKEL (reference sequence). The CDR3 is CASSRSKGEVQADTQYF. The DNA of the CDR3 is TGTGCCAGCAGCCGGTCAAAGGGGGAGGTTCAAGCAGATACGCAGTATTTT.

The gene calls are TRBV20-1 and TRBJ2-3; 11 bases map to TRBD2. This CDR3 is 17 amino acids long. J gave up 3 bases and V 7 bases, and 15 bases lay outside the gene matches. Germline assignment: CDR1 DFQATT and CDR2 SNEGSKA (reference sequence). This chain's CDR3 is CSGDRALAGDPTDTQYF. The DNA of the CDR3 is TGCAGTGGGGATAGGGCACTAGCGGGGGATCCTACAGATACGCAGTATTTT.

V usage is TRBV24-1 and J usage is TRBJ2-3, with TRBD1 matching 7 bases. The CDR3 is made up of 14 amino acids. The trim removed 5 bases at V and 4 bases at J, leaving 5 bases unmatched. Germline-derived CDR1 and CDR2 are KGHDR and SFDVKD. The CDR3 DNA follows: TGTGCCACCAGTGGGGTAGGGGGCGCAGATACGCAGTATTTT. Translation: CATSGVGGADTQYF.

This chain connects TRBV7-2 to TRBJ2-1; D not certain. V was trimmed by 4 bases and J by 0 bases, leaving 10 bases between them. CDR3 length: 15 amino acids. From germline, CDR1 is SGHTA and CDR2 FQGNSA. The CDR3 nucleotides are TGTGCCAGCAGCTGGACGCCCATCTCCTACAATGAGCAGTTCTTC. This encodes CASSWTPISYNEQFF.

This clonotype was detected many times. This chain joins TRBV6-5 and TRBJ2-2, with 7 positions matching TRBD1. The CDR3 runs to 14 residues. The V segment lost 2 bases and the J segment 6 bases; nucleotides outside the gene matches: 3. CDR1 MNHEY and CDR2 SVGAGI come from the germline V gene. The DNA of the CDR3 is TGTGCCAGCAGTTACGGTCAGGGGGCCGGGGAGCTGTTTTTT. Its translation is CASSYGQGAGELFF.

The table lists this clonotype with a few counts. The rearrangement uses TRBV20-1 and TRBJ2-1; TRBD2 matches 11 bases. The CDR3 sequence is 16 residues long. Trimming removed 1 base from V and 3 bases from J; junction bases left unmatched: 5. CDR1 and CDR2 (germline): DFQATT, SNEGSKA (reference sequence). Here the CDR3 DNA reads TGCAGTGCTAGAGTTTCTAGCGGGAGGATCTACAATGAGCAGTTCTTC. Translated: CSARVSSGRIYNEQFF.

In this sample, this clonotype turned up a few times. This rearrangement joins TRBV7-2 to TRBJ2-3; 10 bases agree with TRBD1. Germline V lookup: CDR1 SGHTA, CDR2 FQGNSA. The CDR3 runs to 15 residues. J was trimmed by 6 bases and V by 0 bases; bases with no gene match: 3. The CDR3: CASSLAGTGADTQYF. CDR3 nucleotide sequence: TGTGCCAGCAGCTTAGCCGGGACAGGGGCGGATACGCAGTATTTT.

The chain joins TRBV4-2 to TRBJ2-1; D is uncertain. The CDR3 is 12 amino acids. Trimming took 0 bases from V and 9 from J, leaving 6 bases between them. Germline CDR1 and CDR2: LGHNA and YNFKEQ. CDR3 region: CASSQDGTEQFF. CDR3 nucleotide sequence: TGTGCCAGCAGCCAAGATGGAACTGAGCAGTTCTTC.

A single count supports this clonotype. The junction does not match germline at one end; this may be a read error. This chain joins TRBV4-2 and TRBJ2-3, with 13 bases lining up with TRBD2. The CDR3 has 18 residues. Germline CDR1 reads LGHNA; CDR2 reads YNFKEQ. The CDR3 protein is CTSSQTTSGGPYTDTQYF. The CDR3, as DNA: TGTACCAGCAGCCAGACGACTAGCGGGGGGCCTTACACAGATACGCAGTATTTT.

This clonotype was observed many times. The chain has TRBV5-1 and TRBJ2-2, with 7 bases identical to TRBD1. Germline trimming cut 4 bases from V and 7 bases from J; bases unmatched to any gene: 10. CDR1 and CDR2 (germline): SGHRS, YFSETQ. There are 15 residues in the CDR3. In DNA form, the CDR3 reads TGCGCCAGCAGCAAAATCTTACAGGGGAACGGGGAGCTGTTTTTT. Translating it yields CASSKILQGNGELFF.

Notes on this clonotype: One junction end disagrees with the germline gene, perhaps due to a read error. This chain uses TRBV29-1 with TRBJ2-5; maybe TRBD2 (5 bases). The CDR3 length is 13 residues. The germline CDR1 and CDR2 sequences are SQVTM and ANQGSEA. The CDR3 here is CSVFSGLWETQYF. CDR3 sequence (DNA): TGTAGCGTTTTCAGCGGTCTCTGGGAGACCCAGTACTTC. The variable domain in full, completed from reference TRBV29-1 and TRBJ2-5, reads SAVISQKPSRDICQRGTSLTIQCQVDSQVTMMFWYRQQPGQSLTLIATANQGSEATYESGFVIDKFPISRPNLTFSTLTVSNMSPEDSSIYLCSVFSGLWETQYFGPGTRLLVL.

V usage is TRBV5-1 and J usage is TRBJ2-7; D might be TRBD2 (5 bases). From germline, CDR1 is SGHRS and CDR2 YFSETQ. The CDR3 consists of 14 residues. Trimming removed 0 bases at V and 3 bases at J, with 10 bases between. The CDR3 here is CASSLVGKGYEQYF. In DNA form, the CDR3 reads TGCGCCAGCAGCTTGGTCGGGAAAGGCTACGAGCAGTACTTC.

The chain has TRBV20-1 and TRBJ1-4; no clear D gene. Trimming left V 3 bases short and J 0 bases short, with 5 bases between. The CDR3 spans 13 residues. The germline V gene has CDR1 DFQATT and CDR2 SNEGSKA (reference sequence). CDR3 DNA sequence: TGCAGTGCTAGTAAAGCAACTAATGAAAAACTGTTTTTT. Protein sequence: CSASKATNEKLFF.

In this sample, this clonotype turned up many times. The rearrangement uses TRBV6-5 and TRBJ1-4, with 9 bases aligning to TRBD1. From germline, CDR1 is MNHEY and CDR2 SVGAGI. This CDR3 comprises 14 residues. J gave up 7 bases and V 4 bases, and 4 bases lay outside the gene matches. CDR3 residues: CASSLQGAGEKLFF. As DNA, the CDR3 is TGTGCCAGCAGTTTACAGGGGGCTGGTGAAAAACTGTTTTTT.

The J gene is TRBJ2-1, the V gene TRBV6-2 or TRBV6-3; a weak D match, TRBD1 (6 bases). The CDR3 length is 14 residues. The ends were cut back, 9 bases at V and 2 bases at J, with 14 bases in the middle. Germline CDR1 reads MNHEY; CDR2 reads SVGEGT. The CDR3 loop is CASQRGGAYNEQFF. CDR3 nucleotide sequence: TGTGCCAGTCAGCGAGGGGGAGCCTACAATGAGCAGTTCTTC.